This T cell receptor beta chain was captured by sequencing in a study of graft-versus-host responses after intestinal transplantation. Study background: Each recipient received a multivisceral, liver-intestinal, or isolated intestinal graft. Tacrolimus plus steroids were given to all recipients for two to three years, preceded by anti-thymocyte globulin induction. Broader study findings: An association linked early post-transplant HvG declines with peak circulating GvH clone levels. The marrow of recipients harbored GvH clones, and ileum or blood showed some of them first.

This clone occurred a few times. The target antigen is unknown. Assay: immunoSEQ multiplex PCR; the TCRdb copy retains only in-frame clones and omits some. The sample shows 75,000 to 95,000 clones, more than 85% of them seen only once. V shed 2 bases and J shed 0 bases, with 10 bases lying between them. The CDR3 runs to 15 residues. Germline-derived CDR1 and CDR2 are SNHLY and FYNNEI. This receptor was taken from a human donor who received an intestinal transplant. The chain links TRBV2 to TRBJ1-1; no firm D call. The sequences come from unstimulated CD8+ T cells sorted from spleen or lymph node cells, collected before intestinal transplant. In DNA, the CDR3 is TGTGCCAGCAGTGAACGGGGTGGAGTGAACACTGAAGCTTTCTTT. It is translated as CASSERGGVNTEAFF. Supplemented by reference TRBV2 and TRBJ1-1, the full variable domain reads EPEVTQTPSHQVTQMGQEVILRCVPISNHLYFYWYRQILGQKVEFLVSFYNNEISEKSEIFDDQFSVERPDGSNFTLKIRSTKLEDSAMYFCASSERGGVNTEAFFGQGTRLTVV.